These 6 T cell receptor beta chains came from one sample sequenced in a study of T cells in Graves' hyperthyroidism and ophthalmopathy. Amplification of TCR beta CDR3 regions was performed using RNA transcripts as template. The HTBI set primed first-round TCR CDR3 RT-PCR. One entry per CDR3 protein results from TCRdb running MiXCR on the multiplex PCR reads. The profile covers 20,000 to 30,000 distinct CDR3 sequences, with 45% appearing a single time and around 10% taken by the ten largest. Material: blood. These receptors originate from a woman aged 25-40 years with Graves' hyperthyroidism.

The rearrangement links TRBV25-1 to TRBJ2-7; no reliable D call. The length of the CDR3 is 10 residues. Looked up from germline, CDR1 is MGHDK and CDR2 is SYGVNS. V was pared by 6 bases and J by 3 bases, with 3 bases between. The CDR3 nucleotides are TGTGCCAGCAGCCTCTACGAGCAGTACTTC. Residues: CASSLYEQYF.

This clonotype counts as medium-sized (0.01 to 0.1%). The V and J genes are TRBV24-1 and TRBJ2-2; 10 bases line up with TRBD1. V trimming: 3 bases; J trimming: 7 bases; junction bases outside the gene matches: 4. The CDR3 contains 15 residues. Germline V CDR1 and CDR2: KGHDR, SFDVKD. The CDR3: CATSDAGQGIGELFF. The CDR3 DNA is TGTGCCACCAGTGATGCGGGACAGGGGATCGGGGAGCTGTTTTTT.

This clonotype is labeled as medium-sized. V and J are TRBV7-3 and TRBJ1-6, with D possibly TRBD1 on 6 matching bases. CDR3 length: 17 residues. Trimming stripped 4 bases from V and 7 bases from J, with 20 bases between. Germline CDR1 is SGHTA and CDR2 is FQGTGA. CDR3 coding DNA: TGTGCCAGCAGCTCGAGATCAACAGGGTCCACAAATTCACCCCTCCACTTT. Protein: CASSSRSTGSTNSPLHF.

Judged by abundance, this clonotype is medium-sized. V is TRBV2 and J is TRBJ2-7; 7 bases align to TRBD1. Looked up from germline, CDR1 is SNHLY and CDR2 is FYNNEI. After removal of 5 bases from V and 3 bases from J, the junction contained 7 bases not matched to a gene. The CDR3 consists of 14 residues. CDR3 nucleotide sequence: TGTGCCAGCAGTCTGGGACAGAGCCTCTACGAGCAGTACTTC. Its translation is CASSLGQSLYEQYF.

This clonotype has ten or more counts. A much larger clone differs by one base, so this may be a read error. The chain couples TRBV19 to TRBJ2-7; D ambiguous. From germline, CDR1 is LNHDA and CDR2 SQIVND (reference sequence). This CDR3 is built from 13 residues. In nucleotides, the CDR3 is TGTGCCGGTAGTATCCAAATTTACTACGAGCAGTACTTC. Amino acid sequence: CAGSIQIYYEQYF.

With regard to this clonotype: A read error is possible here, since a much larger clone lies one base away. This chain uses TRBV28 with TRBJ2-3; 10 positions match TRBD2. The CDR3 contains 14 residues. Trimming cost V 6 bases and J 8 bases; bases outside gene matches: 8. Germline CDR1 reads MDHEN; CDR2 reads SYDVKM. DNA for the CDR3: TGTGCCAGCAGGCCTAGCGGGAGTTCAGGTACGCAGTATTTT. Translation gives CASRPSGSSGTQYF.